A single sample gave rise to the 9 T cell receptor beta chains below, sequenced in a study of T cells in Graves' hyperthyroidism and ophthalmopathy. There were TCR beta CDR3 regions amplified from RNA transcripts. The HTBI set primed first-round TCR CDR3 RT-PCR. Each CDR3 protein is one row after TCRdb ran MiXCR on the multiplex PCR reads. The sample has more than 100,000 distinct CDR3 sequences, less than 55% seen once. What was sequenced was blood. The receptors here all came from a man aged 40-49 years with Graves' hyperthyroidism.

This chain links TRBV7-9 with TRBJ1-1; D unresolved. Germline V gene sequence: CDR1 SEHNR, CDR2 FQNEAQ (reference sequence). Trimming pared 3 bases from V and 0 bases from J, leaving 17 bases between. The CDR3 consists of 17 residues. As DNA, the CDR3 is TGTGCCAGCAGCTTTACGGGGAATCTTCCCGTGAACACTGAAGCTTTCTTT. Protein sequence: CASSFTGNLPVNTEAFF.

This clonotype has at least ten counts. V usage is TRBV7-2 and J usage is TRBJ1-6; no firm D call. The CDR3 extends over 17 amino acids. CDR1 is SGHTA and CDR2 is FQGNSA in the germline V gene. With 3 bases removed from V and 0 bases from J, the gap between germline ends came to 12 bases. The CDR3 loop reads CASSFSAVNSYNSPLHF. The CDR3 region has the DNA TGTGCCAGCAGCTTTTCAGCGGTTAACTCCTATAATTCACCCCTCCACTTT.

This clonotype showed up many times. The DNA for the CDR3 is TGTGCCAGCAGCTTAGGCCGGGGTTTAGGAGGCTACACCTTC. As protein: CASSLGRGLGGYTF. The rearrangement uses TRBV13 and TRBJ1-2; D remains ambiguous. Germline lookup yields CDR1 PRHDT and CDR2 FYEKMQ (reference sequence). The germline V and J ends were trimmed by 0 bases and 8 bases, with 13 bases remaining between them. CDR3 size: 14 residues.

Concerning this clonotype: One base away lies a much larger clone, so this may be a sequencing read error. J is TRBJ2-1 and V is TRBV6-5; the match to TRBD2 covers 11 bases. The CDR3 sequence is 14 residues long. Germline V gene lookup returns CDR1 MNHEY and CDR2 SVGAGI. The CDR3 spells CASTPSGGRNVQFF. CDR3 nucleotides: TGTGCCAGCACGCCTAGCGGGGGGCGGAATGTGCAGTTCTTC.

About this clonotype itself: It may be a read error: a sequence one base away is much more abundant. CDR3 protein: CAWSGVSYEQDF. CDR3 nucleotides: TGTGCCTGGAGTGGAGTTAGCTACGAGCAGGACTTC. The chain combines TRBV30 with TRBJ2-7; no clear D. This CDR3 has 12 amino acids. CDR1 is GTSNPN and CDR2 is SVGIG in the germline V gene (reference sequence).

This clonotype was picked up many times. The rearrangement joins TRBV6-5 to TRBJ1-1, with D perhaps matching TRBD1 (6 bases). With 7 bases removed from V and 3 bases from J, the gap between germline ends came to 18 bases. The CDR3 is made up of 15 amino acids. Germline lookup yields CDR1 MNHEY and CDR2 SVGAGI. Here the CDR3 DNA reads TGTGCCAGCAACCGCCTCCCCAGGGGAGACACTGAAGCTTTCTTT. Protein sequence: CASNRLPRGDTEAFF.

This clonotype has at least ten counts. The chain couples TRBV9 to TRBJ2-5; D ambiguous. The CDR3 is 14 amino acids. From germline, CDR1 is SGDLS and CDR2 YYNGEE. V was trimmed by 4 bases and J by 0 bases, leaving 10 bases between them. The CDR3 coding sequence is TGTGCCAGCAGCCCCTCTTGGGACCAAGAGACCCAGTACTTC. Translated, it gives CASSPSWDQETQYF.

This clonotype was recorded at least ten times. The CDR3 sequence is CSARDRWQNSGNTIYF. As DNA, the CDR3 is TGCAGTGCTAGAGATAGGTGGCAGAACTCTGGAAACACCATATATTTT. V gene TRBV20-1 combines with J gene TRBJ1-3, with D unresolved. The CDR3 is 16 residues long. Between the trimmed V and J ends, which lost 0 bases and 0 bases, there was a span of 12 bases. Looked up from germline, CDR1 is DFQATT and CDR2 is SNEGSKA (reference sequence).

This rearrangement joins TRBV20-1 to TRBJ2-7; 12 bases fit TRBD2. Germline CDR1 reads DFQATT; CDR2 reads SNEGSKA (reference sequence). This CDR3 contains 17 residues. V lost 0 bases and J lost 0; bases outside the gene matches: 6. The CDR3, as DNA: TGCAGTGCTAGAGAAGGGACTAGCGGGTGGAACTCCTACGAGCAGTACTTC. Translated: CSAREGTSGWNSYEQYF.